This T cell receptor (beta chain) was recorded in a study of T cells in localized non-small cell lung cancer (TCRdb year 2020). As for the study more broadly: The study examined T cell repertoires in 200 to 300 patients with early-stage NSCLC and compared tumors with uninvolved tumor-adjacent lungs. All 240 or so NSCLC patients in the cohort were treatment-naive and had localized lung tumors that were resected. Of the NSCLC patients, fewer than 150 were male and approximately 99 were female, and the mean age was approximately 66 years.

At diagnosis, tumor, uninvolved tumor-adjacent lung and peripheral blood were collected and then preserved as a mix of FFPE and fresh-frozen material. Blood samples were analyzed as peripheral blood mononuclear cells for TCR repertoire profiling. What the research found in general, with its limitations: Higher T cell density in blood was associated with longer overall survival, whereas higher clonality in adjacent lung was associated with shorter survival. Because the study design was exploratory, TCR variables were selected using unadjusted p-values without false-discovery rate correction. A median of approximately 50 of the top 100 tumor clones turned up in the paired uninvolved adjacent lung, and under 30 of those clones also ranked among the top 100 of that same adjacent lung. Uninvolved tumor-adjacent lung showed the highest T cell clonality, higher than tumor, which suggests more focused antigenic responses in the uninvolved tumor-adjacent lung. Because multi-region tumor sequencing was not done, intratumor heterogeneity could not be ruled out.

The immunoSEQ Assay was used to sequence TCR beta CDR3 regions from DNA. Concerning the study's data processing: To compute T cell density, TCR beta template counts were normalized to usable DNA, which was estimated by amplifying housekeeping genes. Using the preseqR package, richness was estimated by extrapolating to 120,000 templates for tissue samples and 400,000 templates for PBMC samples. Clonality was calculated as one minus Pielou's evenness. To identify tissue-enriched TCRs, differential abundance testing was run on productive amino-acid clonotypes with a minimum total count of 5 and an alpha of 0.1. Repertoire overlap between compartments was quantified with the Jaccard Index and Morisita Overlap Index. GLIPH clustered TCR beta CDR3s with public tetramer-defined viral CDR3s; viral motifs required at least three viral sequences plus V-gene enrichment. Drawn from immuneACCESS, this table holds only the in-frame rearrangements with V and J called that TCRdb kept. Clones are partly lost; checked studies trace under half to an unresolved V gene and leave the rest unexplained. V and J calls and clone size are those listed in that table; D and trimming were worked out from the DNA. For this sample there are fewer than 20,000 clones; over 75% appear just once. The top ten hold under 35% of the sample.

Of note for this clone: Its antigen is unknown. No much larger clone is present one base from it, and per-base qualities are unavailable.

The sequence derives from a female donor aged 60 or older with stage III squamous cell lung carcinoma. This material consisted of peripheral blood, taken before any cancer treatment.

This receptor has the CDR3 CASSVSLNEQFF. The nucleotides are TGTGCCAGCAGCGTAAGCCTCAATGAGCAGTTCTTC. This chain is built from TRBV5-5 and TRBJ2-1, with no reliable assignment of the D segment. V was cut back by 4 bases and J by 6 bases, leaving a gap of 8 bases between them. The CDR3 holds 12 amino acids from the cysteine to the phenylalanine. Here the CDR3 DNA is all that survives: 36 bases in frame from base 1. CDR1 and CDR2 (SGHKS, YYEKEE) derive from the germline V gene (reference sequence).